What follows are 29 T cell receptor beta chains derived from one specimen sequenced in a study of human T cells and chemical hapten exposure. TCRdb processed the RACE reads anew with MiXCR; each CDR3 protein has one entry. This table has around 300,000 distinct CDR3 sequences, around 5.5% appearing once. This sample's time point: pre-sensitization, week 0. Treatment in this sample: therapeutic diphenylcyclopropenone sensitization with weekly scalp DPC. The starting material was whole blood, obtained in connection with sensitization to the hapten diphenylcyclopropenone (DPC). The source is a woman aged 18-29 years with alopecia areata. Some clones in this sample may be carry-over from other donors' samples.

This clonotype was seen a handful of times. In nucleotides, the CDR3 is TGCGCCAGCAGCCCAACTAGCGGGGGCATCCCTTGGGAGCAGTTCTTC. Its translation: CASSPTSGGIPWEQFF. The V call is TRBV4-1, the J call TRBJ2-1; 11 bases match TRBD2. In germline, CDR1 is MGHRA, CDR2 YSYEKL. After removal of 4 bases from V and 10 bases from J, the junction contained 12 bases not matched to a gene. The CDR3 sequence is 16 residues long.

The chain combines TRBV7-3 with TRBJ2-2; weak D call: TRBD1 (5 bases). The CDR3 loop spans 15 amino acids. V shed 1 base and J shed 3 bases, with 9 bases lying between them. Germline-derived CDR1 and CDR2 are SGHTA and FQGTGA. The CDR3 coding sequence is TGTGCCAGCAGCTTAAATCCAGGGTACACCGGGGAGCTGTTTTTT. Protein: CASSLNPGYTGELFF.

This clonotype showed up just a few times. This rearrangement joins TRBV6-2 or TRBV6-3 to TRBJ1-5; TRBD1 is a possible D gene (5 bases). The V gene lost 8 bases and the J gene lost 1 base, with 18 bases spanning the gap. There are 16 residues in the CDR3. Per the germline V gene, CDR1 is MNHEY and CDR2 is SVGEGT. CDR3 coding DNA: TGTGCCAGCGCTGGGACGGCGCAGTGGAGCAATCAGCCCCAGCATTTT. Translated, it gives CASAGTAQWSNQPQHF.

This clonotype was seen a few times. The chain employs TRBV20-1 and TRBJ2-1, with TRBD1 as a possible D gene (7 bases). Germline values: CDR1 DFQATT, CDR2 SNEGSKA (reference sequence). The CDR3 spans 13 residues. Trimming cost V 6 bases and J 3 bases, with 12 bases left between them. The CDR3 sequence is CSAAGQYYNEQFF. The DNA for the CDR3 is TGCAGTGCGGCGGGACAGTACTACAATGAGCAGTTCTTC.

Ten or more counts support this clonotype. V and J are TRBV4-3 and TRBJ2-7; maybe TRBD2 (5 bases). V dropped 0 bases and J dropped 7 bases, with 10 bases sitting between them. The CDR3 spans 13 residues. Germline lookup yields CDR1 LGHNA and CDR2 YSLEER. The CDR3 loop is CASSQDSLAEQYF. The CDR3 coding sequence is TGCGCCAGCAGCCAAGATTCCTTAGCGGAGCAGTACTTC.

This clonotype was detected many times. The chain is built from TRBV7-9 and TRBJ1-4; the D is unclear. This CDR3 spans 13 amino acids. V was pared by 5 bases and J by 7 bases, with 11 bases between. Germline CDR1 reads SEHNR; CDR2 reads FQNEAQ (reference sequence). Here the CDR3 DNA reads TGTGCCAGCAGCCCCCTGGACCTTGAAAAACTGTTTTTT. This codes for CASSPLDLEKLFF.

The rearrangement links TRBV6-6 to TRBJ2-7; maybe TRBD2 (5 bases). Between the trimmed V and J ends, which lost 7 bases and 3 bases, there was a span of 19 bases. CDR1 and CDR2 (germline): MNHNY, SVGAGI (reference sequence). The CDR3 has 15 residues. The CDR3 loop reads CASKRAGEGLYEQYF. The CDR3 region has the DNA TGTGCCAGCAAGCGTGCGGGCGAAGGTCTCTACGAGCAGTACTTC.

The table lists this clonotype with a few counts. This sequence joins TRBV29-1 and TRBJ1-4, with unresolved D. V lost 6 bases to trimming and J lost 8 bases, with 16 bases between them. This CDR3 spans 13 amino acids. The V gene's germline CDR1 is SQVTM and CDR2 ANQGSEA. CDR3 amino acids: CSVGGRGTEKLFF. The CDR3 bases are TGCAGCGTAGGAGGGCGAGGCACGGAAAAACTGTTTTTT.

There are a few counts of this clonotype. J is TRBJ2-3 and V is TRBV7-9; 10 nucleotides line up with TRBD2. The CDR3 covers 17 residues. With 0 bases clipped from V and 1 base from J, the junction kept 4 bases outside the gene matches. In germline, CDR1 is SEHNR, CDR2 FQNEAQ (reference sequence). The CDR3 protein is CASSLASGTSGTDTQYF. CDR3 coding DNA: TGTGCCAGCAGCTTAGCGTCCGGGACTAGCGGCACAGATACGCAGTATTTT.

A few counts support this clonotype. This chain joins TRBV3-1 and TRBJ2-3; a possible D gene is TRBD1 (6 bases). CDR1 and CDR2 (germline): LGHDT, YNNKEL (reference sequence). V shed 4 bases and J shed 4 bases, with 15 bases lying between them. The CDR3 runs to 15 residues. The CDR3 DNA is TGTGCCAGCAGCCGAGGACAGCCTGACGCAGATACGCAGTATTTT. It translates to CASSRGQPDADTQYF.

In its sample, this clonotype was seen many times. The junction departs from germline at one end; a sequencing error may be responsible. This chain connects TRBV6-1 to TRBJ1-1; D is unresolved. The CDR3 sequence is 12 residues long. Germline CDR1 MNHNS, CDR2 SASEGT. CDR3 bases: TGTGCCAGCAGTGAAGCGCGCAACCTTGAGGCCTTT. Its translation is CASSEARNLEAF.

Only a few counts were recorded for this clonotype. The junction departs from the called germline gene at one end, perhaps through a read error. The chain uses TRBV11-2 and TRBJ1-1; 8 nucleotides match TRBD1. The CDR3 runs to 14 residues. Germline CDR1 SGHAT, CDR2 FQNNGV. This CDR3 reads CASRLGTGNTEAFF. In nucleotides, the CDR3 is TGTGCCAGCAGGTTAGGGACAGGGAACACTGAAGCTTTCTTT.

This clonotype was observed a few times. The V call is TRBV29-1, the J call TRBJ1-2; D perhaps matches TRBD1 (6 bases). The CDR3 sequence is 15 residues long. The V end was cut by 5 bases, the J end by 7 bases, with 23 bases between. Germline lookup yields CDR1 SQVTM and CDR2 ANQGSEA. The CDR3 nucleotides read TGCAGCGTTACACCACAGGGCCCTATCGACGCTGGCTACACCTTC. It specifies CSVTPQGPIDAGYTF.

This chain joins TRBV28 and TRBJ2-6, with D perhaps matching TRBD1 (6 bases). The germline V gene has CDR1 MDHEN and CDR2 SYDVKM. V lost 5 bases and J 4 bases, leaving 15 bases between the germline ends. The CDR3 runs to 16 residues. The CDR3: CASSPRMGAGANVLTF. The CDR3 DNA follows: TGTGCCAGCAGTCCGAGGATGGGGGCGGGGGCCAACGTCCTGACTTTC.

The chain is built from TRBV28 and TRBJ2-6, with TRBD1 matching over 7 bases. The CDR3 totals 17 residues. V dropped 3 bases and J dropped 2; count of bases not matched to a gene: 7. In germline, CDR1 is MDHEN, CDR2 SYDVKM. The CDR3 reads CASSFRQGVAGANVLTF. In DNA form, the CDR3 reads TGTGCCAGCAGTTTCAGACAGGGTGTAGCTGGGGCCAACGTCCTGACTTTC.

This chain connects TRBV4-2 to TRBJ2-6, with no clear D. The CDR3 covers 13 residues. Trimming stripped 0 bases from V and 10 bases from J, with 7 bases between. CDR1 and CDR2 (germline): LGHNA, YNFKEQ. The CDR3 region is CASSQDRVNVLTF. The DNA of the CDR3 is TGTGCCAGCAGCCAAGATCGGGTTAACGTCCTGACTTTC.

This clonotype was recorded many times. The chain combines TRBV5-1 with TRBJ2-7; the D call may be TRBD1 or TRBD2 (5 bases each). Trimming stripped 4 bases from V and 2 bases from J, with 22 bases between. In germline, CDR1 is SGHRS, CDR2 YFSETQ. The length of the CDR3 is 17 residues. The chain's CDR3 is CASSRSSPRDHPYEQYF. CDR3 DNA: TGCGCCAGCAGCAGGAGCTCTCCCAGGGACCATCCCTACGAGCAGTACTTC. Using reference TRBV5-1 and TRBJ2-7 for the parts outside the CDR3, the full variable domain is KAGVTQTPRYLIKTRGQQVTLSCSPISGHRSVSWYQQTPGQGLQFLFEYFSETQRNKGNFPGRFSGRQFSNSRSEMNVSTLELGDSALYLCASSRSSPRDHPYEQYFGPGTRLTVT.

At least ten counts were recorded for this clonotype. The V and J genes are TRBV27 and TRBJ2-1, with 10 bases matching TRBD1. Unmatched junction bases numbered 3, after V lost 7 bases and J lost 6 bases. The CDR3 runs 13 residues. Germline-derived CDR1 and CDR2 are MNHEY and SMNVEV (reference sequence). CDR3 residues: CASTWTGGNEQFF. The CDR3 DNA is TGTGCCAGCACCTGGACAGGGGGCAATGAGCAGTTCTTC.

The chain employs TRBV6-5 and TRBJ1-2, with D unclear. CDR1 and CDR2 (germline): MNHEY, SVGAGI. Trimming pared 2 bases from V and 4 bases from J, leaving 11 bases between. CDR3 length equals 14 residues. CDR3 loop: CASSYSRRFYGYTF. The CDR3 nucleotides are TGTGCCAGCAGTTACAGTCGCAGGTTCTATGGCTACACCTTC.

This clonotype was observed many times. The V call is TRBV12-3 or TRBV12-4, the J call TRBJ1-1, with D possibly matching TRBD1 (6 bases). Trimming pared 5 bases from V and 1 base from J, leaving 11 bases between. There are 14 residues in the CDR3. CDR3: CASSVGGANTEAFF. CDR3 DNA sequence: TGTGCCAGCAGTGTAGGGGGGGCGAACACTGAAGCTTTCTTT.

On this clonotype itself: An end of the junction differs from the germline gene, which may be a read error. V gene TRBV6-5 combines with J gene TRBJ1-2, with D possibly being TRBD1 (6 bases). The germline V gene encodes CDR1 MNHEY and CDR2 SVGAGI. This CDR3 has 15 residues. CDR3 in amino acids: CASSYGTPSNYSYTF. CDR3 in DNA: TGTGCCAGCAGTTACGGGACACCTTCTAACTATAGCTACACCTTC.

The sample holds a few counts of this clonotype. The chain couples TRBV4-2 to TRBJ1-2; 9 nucleotides match TRBD1. The CDR3 consists of 15 residues. Germline V gives CDR1 LGHNA, CDR2 YNFKEQ. J was trimmed by 4 bases and V by 0 bases; bases with no gene match: 3. The CDR3 DNA follows: TGTGCCAGCAGCCAAGATAGGACAGGGGTCTATGGCTACACCTTC. Translated, it gives CASSQDRTGVYGYTF.

This clonotype has ten or more counts. The rearrangement links TRBV7-3 to TRBJ2-4; D might be TRBD1 or TRBD2, each matching 7 bases. The CDR3 is 13 amino acids. Looked up from germline, CDR1 is SGHTA and CDR2 is FQGTGA. V lost 5 bases to trimming and J lost 9 bases, with 14 bases between them. The CDR3 DNA reads as TGTGCCAGCAGCCAGGGGGAGCGGGGCATTCAGTACTTC. Translated, it gives CASSQGERGIQYF.

This clonotype was counted between two and nine times. This chain links TRBV5-1 with TRBJ2-7; D is possibly TRBD1 (5 bases). V lost 2 bases to trimming and J lost 4 bases, with 10 bases between them. The CDR3 sequence is 13 residues long. The V gene's germline CDR1 is SGHRS and CDR2 YFSETQ. The CDR3: CASSFAGIYEQYF. CDR3 sequence (DNA): TGCGCCAGCAGCTTCGCAGGGATTTACGAGCAGTACTTC.

This clonotype showed up many times. The chain employs TRBV10-3 and TRBJ1-3, with D perhaps TRBD1 (6 bases). CDR3 length: 16 amino acids. From germline, CDR1 is ENHRY and CDR2 SYGVKD. V dropped 6 bases and J dropped 2 bases, with 17 bases sitting between them. The CDR3 bases are TGTGCCATCAGCCGGACACAGGGCTTGACTGGAAACACCATATATTTT. This gives the protein CAISRTQGLTGNTIYF.

This clonotype was observed at least ten times. This chain links TRBV29-1 with TRBJ2-3; D call uncertain. V shed 7 bases and J shed 1 base, with 0 bases lying between them. Per the germline V gene, CDR1 is SQVTM and CDR2 is ANQGSEA. The CDR3 has 9 residues. In nucleotides, the CDR3 is TGCAGCGGCACAGATACGCAGTATTTT. As protein: CSGTDTQYF.

This clonotype was detected only a few times. CDR3 DNA sequence: TGTGCCACCAAAGTAGGATCGGGTGAAAAACTGTTTTTT. It codes for CATKVGSGEKLFF. V is TRBV15 and J is TRBJ1-4; D gene uncertain. Germline CDR1 reads LNHNV; CDR2 reads YYDKDF (reference sequence). The CDR3 contains 13 residues. Trimming stripped 7 bases from V and 7 bases from J, with 13 bases between.

The sample holds many counts of this clonotype. This chain connects TRBV11-3 to TRBJ2-5; D uncertain. V dropped 0 bases and J dropped 7 bases, with 3 bases sitting between them. CDR3 length: 11 residues. The germline V gene encodes CDR1 SGHNT and CDR2 YENEEA. The CDR3: CASSLEGTQYF. The CDR3 DNA sequence: TGTGCCAGCAGCTTAGAAGGGACCCAGTACTTC.

This clonotype was counted ten times or more. V and J are TRBV7-2 and TRBJ2-1; 12 bases are a match to TRBD2. V was clipped by 6 bases and J by 7 bases; unmatched bases: 4. The CDR3 has 14 residues. From germline, CDR1 is SGHTA and CDR2 FQGNSA. The CDR3 nucleotides are TGTGCCAGCAGACCCGGACTAGCGGGGAATGAGCAGTTCTTC. Protein sequence: CASRPGLAGNEQFF.